A single sample gave rise to the 16 T cell receptor beta chains below, sequenced in a study of human T cells and chemical hapten exposure. The time point is: patch test 1, 2 weeks after DPC sensitization. Noted treatment: therapeutic diphenylcyclopropenone sensitization with weekly scalp DPC. Each CDR3 protein is one row after TCRdb ran MiXCR on the RACE reads. The sample carries nearly 350,000 distinct CDR3 sequences, under 9% recorded once. The material was whole blood, obtained in connection with sensitization to the hapten diphenylcyclopropenone (DPC). The receptor source for this set is a woman aged 18-29 years with alopecia areata. Some clones in this sample may be carry-over from other donors' samples.

This clonotype is categorized as medium-sized. The rearrangement links TRBV5-6 to TRBJ2-1, with 8 positions matching TRBD2. The ends lost 4 bases at V and 3 bases at J; junction bases unmatched: 9. The CDR3 covers 16 residues. Germline V gives CDR1 SGHDT, CDR2 YYEEEE. This CDR3 is CASSRGLAGIYNEQFF. The CDR3 bases are TGTGCCAGCAGCCGAGGATTAGCGGGGATCTACAATGAGCAGTTCTTC.

V and J are TRBV14 and TRBJ2-7; no clear D. CDR1 SGHDN and CDR2 FVKESK come from the germline V gene. Trimming removed 4 bases from V and 5 bases from J, with 12 bases in between. The CDR3 extends over 13 amino acids. The CDR3 sequence is CASSRLEGNEQYF. The CDR3 DNA reads as TGTGCCAGCAGCCGTCTTGAAGGGAACGAGCAGTACTTC.

This clonotype was seen many times. The chain has TRBV29-1 and TRBJ2-3; 10 positions match TRBD2. Germline lookup yields CDR1 SQVTM and CDR2 ANQGSEA. This CDR3 is 14 amino acids long. The J segment lost 2 bases and the V segment lost 8 bases, leaving 7 bases of the junction unmatched. The CDR3 nucleotides are TGCAGCCACCGGACTAGCGGCTACACAGATACGCAGTATTTT. Translating it yields CSHRTSGYTDTQYF.

This clonotype was detected many times. The J gene is TRBJ2-7, the V gene TRBV9; unclear D gene. CDR1 and CDR2 (germline): SGDLS, YYNGEE. V was cut by 4 bases and J by 2 bases, with 13 bases left in between. The CDR3 is 14 amino acids. The CDR3 DNA sequence: TGTGCCAGCAGCCCGCGGCAGCCCGCCTACGAGCAGTACTTC. Translation: CASSPRQPAYEQYF.

This clonotype was picked up many times. V gene TRBV7-2 combines with J gene TRBJ2-3; D is undetermined. There are 15 residues in the CDR3. Between the trimmed V and J ends, which lost 0 bases and 5 bases, there was a span of 12 bases. CDR1 is SGHTA, CDR2 FQGNSA, per germline. The CDR3: CASSLAGLVGDTQYF. CDR3 coding DNA: TGTGCCAGCAGCTTAGCCGGGCTAGTCGGAGATACGCAGTATTTT.

This clonotype occurred a few times. V is TRBV11-2 and J is TRBJ1-6; 11 bases line up with TRBD1. After removal of 5 bases from V and 7 bases from J, the junction contained 10 bases not matched to a gene. Germline loops: CDR1 SGHAT, CDR2 FQNNGV. The CDR3 extends over 17 amino acids. The CDR3 sequence: CASSPRDRGSLNSPLHF. In DNA form, the CDR3 reads TGTGCCAGCAGCCCCCGGGACAGGGGGAGCCTGAATTCACCCCTCCACTTT.

The rearrangement uses TRBV12-3 or TRBV12-4 and TRBJ1-6; D unclear. This CDR3 has 12 amino acids. Deletions cut 2 bases from V and 12 bases from J, with 8 bases between. CDR3 sequence reads: CASSLMEGPLHF. The CDR3 DNA is TGTGCCAGCAGTTTAATGGAAGGACCCCTCCACTTT.

In its sample, this clonotype was seen a few times. The chain uses TRBV6-2 or TRBV6-3 and TRBJ1-1, with D unclear. This CDR3 region has 14 residues. The V gene lost 4 bases and the J gene lost 12 bases, with 21 bases spanning the gap. From germline, CDR1 is MNHEY and CDR2 SVGEGT. CDR3 loop: CASSFPALSGLSFF. The DNA for the CDR3 is TGTGCCAGCAGTTTCCCCGCCCTCAGCGGCCTGTCTTTCTTT.

This clonotype appeared many times. The V call is TRBV4-2, the J call TRBJ2-3, with D possibly TRBD2 on 6 matching bases. With 4 bases removed from V and 0 bases from J, the gap between germline ends came to 11 bases. This CDR3 spans 15 amino acids. CDR1 LGHNA and CDR2 YNFKEQ come from the germline V gene. The CDR3 spells CASSRPGTSTDTQYF. DNA for the CDR3: TGTGCCAGCAGCCGTCCCGGGACTAGCACAGATACGCAGTATTTT.

This clonotype has more than one count but fewer than ten. The rearrangement links TRBV7-2 to TRBJ2-7, with TRBD1 as a possible D gene (6 bases). V lost 0 bases, J lost 7 bases, and 13 bases lay in between. Germline values: CDR1 SGHTA, CDR2 FQGNSA. This CDR3 is 14 amino acids long. For the CDR3, the DNA is TGTGCCAGCAGCTTAGCGGTCCAGGGGATGGAGCAGTACTTC. This gives the protein CASSLAVQGMEQYF.

This chain connects TRBV4-3 to TRBJ2-2; D not resolved. Germline V gives CDR1 LGHNA, CDR2 YSLEER. The CDR3 covers 14 residues. V was shortened by 4 bases and J by 4 bases, with 10 bases between the two germline ends. CDR3 loop: CASSRVISTGELFF. CDR3 DNA sequence: TGCGCCAGCAGCCGGGTGATTTCCACCGGGGAGCTGTTTTTT.

The chain uses TRBV20-1 and TRBJ2-7, with no clear D. Germline assignment: CDR1 DFQATT and CDR2 SNEGSKA (reference sequence). The V end lost 3 bases, the J end lost 0 bases, and 15 bases lay between the germline ends. This CDR3 has 15 amino acids. The CDR3 nucleotides read TGCAGTGCTAGTGCTCCGGGCCTATTCTCCTACGAGCAGTACTTC. This gives the protein CSASAPGLFSYEQYF.

In its sample, this clonotype was seen a few times. This chain links TRBV3-1 with TRBJ2-7; 9 bases agree with TRBD2. Looked up from germline, CDR1 is LGHDT and CDR2 is YNNKEL (reference sequence). V lost 6 bases, J lost 2 bases, and 5 bases stayed unmatched. CDR3 length equals 14 residues. The CDR3 nucleotides read TGTGCCAGCAGTAAGACTAGCGGACCCTACGAGCAGTACTTC. It is translated as CASSKTSGPYEQYF.

The chain uses TRBV7-9 and TRBJ2-7, with D possibly being TRBD1 (7 bases). CDR1 and CDR2 (germline): SEHNR, FQNEAQ (reference sequence). The germline V and J ends were trimmed by 5 bases and 6 bases, with 11 bases remaining between them. CDR3 length equals 12 residues. The CDR3 loop reads CASSRGTAEQYF. DNA of the CDR3: TGTGCCAGCAGCCGCGGGACAGCCGAGCAGTACTTC.

This clonotype has just a few counts. The chain combines TRBV12-3 or TRBV12-4 with TRBJ2-2; weak D call: TRBD1 (6 bases). Trimming took off 8 bases at V and 2 bases at J, with 12 bases between the two ends. The length of the CDR3 is 14 residues. CDR3 bases: TGTGCCAGCGGACCACAGGGAAACACCGGGGAGCTGTTTTTT. Translation: CASGPQGNTGELFF.

This clonotype was seen repeatedly, ten times or more. V is TRBV6-2 or TRBV6-3 and J is TRBJ1-1, with D possibly TRBD1 on 6 matching bases. Trimming left V 10 bases short and J 5 bases short, with 17 bases between. The CDR3 length is 13 residues. The V gene's germline CDR1 is MNHEY and CDR2 SVGEGT. CDR3 in amino acids: CATLPRGRTEAFF. The CDR3 DNA reads TGTGCCACCTTGCCCAGGGGTCGGACTGAAGCTTTCTTT.